The 25 T cell receptor beta chains below all came from one sample that was sequenced in a study of blood T cell repertoires in COVID-19. Repertoires were generated with immunoSEQ multiplex PCR, while TCRdb's copy carries only in-frame clones and drops some. In the table there are 90,000 or so clones, 80% to 90% of which are singletons. Sequenced sample: peripheral blood. All receptors derive from a man aged 80 or over with acute or convalescent COVID-19.

This chain connects TRBV9 to TRBJ2-7; 8 bases are a match to TRBD2. V trimming: 4 bases; J trimming: 2 bases; junction bases outside the gene matches: 11. Per germline, CDR1 SGDLS and CDR2 YYNGEE. The CDR3 covers 16 residues. Here the CDR3 DNA reads TGTGCCAGCAGCCGGAGTGCGGTAGCGGGAACCTACGAGCAGTACTTC. It yields the protein CASSRSAVAGTYEQYF. The variable domain in full, with the rest retrieved from reference TRBV9 and TRBJ2-7, is DSGVTQTPKHLITATGQRVTLRCSPRSGDLSVYWYQQSLDQGLQFLIQYYNGEERAKGNILERFSAQQFPDLHSELNLSSLELGDSALYFCASSRSAVAGTYEQYFGPGTRLTVT.

The V and J genes are TRBV5-8 and TRBJ1-5; TRBD1 matches at 7 bases. Germline V gives CDR1 SGHTS, CDR2 YDEGEE. This CDR3 comprises 18 residues. With V trimmed by 2 bases and J by 2 bases, 13 bases remained unmatched. The DNA of the CDR3 is TGTGCCAGCAGCTTCGGCTTCGAAACAGGGGAGGGCAATCAGCCCCAGCATTTT. It translates to CASSFGFETGEGNQPQHF.

This clone has a single count. V usage is TRBV30 and J usage is TRBJ1-1, with TRBD1 matching 9 bases. In germline, CDR1 is GTSNPN, CDR2 SVGIG (reference sequence). The CDR3 has 15 amino acids. Trimming removed 5 bases from V and 1 base from J; junction bases left unmatched: 8. The CDR3 reads CAWGTGSSGNTEAFF. DNA of the CDR3: TGTGCCTGGGGGACAGGGTCGTCGGGGAACACTGAAGCTTTCTTT.

The rearrangement joins TRBV10-2 to TRBJ2-1; 12 nucleotides align to TRBD2. Germline V gene sequence: CDR1 WSHSY, CDR2 SAAADI. The ends lost 4 bases at V and 3 bases at J; junction bases unmatched: 4. The CDR3 has 16 residues. CDR3 in amino acids: CASSGLLAGGYNEQFF. The CDR3 bases are TGCGCCAGCAGTGGGTTACTAGCGGGGGGCTACAATGAGCAGTTCTTC.

The V gene is TRBV2, the J gene TRBJ1-3; D unresolved. V lost 7 bases and J 4 bases, leaving 8 bases between the germline ends. The CDR3 spans 12 residues. Germline V gives CDR1 SNHLY, CDR2 FYNNEI. This CDR3 is CASKEYGNTIYF. The CDR3 DNA follows: TGTGCCAGCAAAGAGTACGGAAACACCATATATTTT.

The V and J genes are TRBV18 and TRBJ1-4, with D perhaps TRBD1 (5 bases). The germline V gene encodes CDR1 KGHSH and CDR2 LQKENI. This CDR3 has 15 amino acids. Trimming stripped 4 bases from V and 7 bases from J, with 16 bases between. The CDR3 sequence is CASSHRREPGEKLFF. The CDR3 coding sequence is TGTGCCAGCTCACATCGCAGGGAACCGGGTGAAAAACTGTTTTTT.

The V and J genes are TRBV10-3 and TRBJ2-1; 7 bases align to TRBD2. Germline trimming cut 2 bases from V and 3 bases from J; bases unmatched to any gene: 4. In germline, CDR1 is ENHRY, CDR2 SYGVKD. This CDR3 spans 15 amino acids. DNA for the CDR3: TGTGCCATCAGTGAGCGCGGGACTATCTACAATGAGCAGTTCTTC. Its protein is CAISERGTIYNEQFF.

The rearrangement uses TRBV10-3 and TRBJ1-1, with unresolved D. CDR3 length equals 13 residues. V gave up 10 bases and J gave up 1 base, with 13 bases separating them. CDR1 is ENHRY, CDR2 SYGVKD, per germline. The CDR3 sequence: CATLRDPNTEAFF. CDR3 nucleotide sequence: TGTGCCACCCTCCGGGATCCGAACACTGAAGCTTTCTTT.

This clone was seen a single time. The chain is built from TRBV12-5 and TRBJ1-5, with a tentative D call TRBD1 (5 bases). V dropped 7 bases and J dropped 0 bases, with 22 bases sitting between them. CDR3 length equals 18 residues. CDR1 LGHNT and CDR2 FRNRAP come from the germline V gene. The CDR3 loop is CASVLGGNRPDSNQPQHF. The CDR3 region has the DNA TGTGCTAGTGTCCTTGGGGGGAATCGACCCGATAGCAATCAGCCCCAGCATTTT.

The rearrangement joins TRBV6-5 to TRBJ1-4, with D possibly TRBD1 on 5 matching bases. In germline, CDR1 is MNHEY, CDR2 SVGAGI. This CDR3 is 15 amino acids long. V lost 1 base and J 8 bases, leaving 14 bases between the germline ends. The CDR3 bases are TGTGCCAGCAGTTACTTGTGGGGGGAAAACGAAAAACTGTTTTTT. Residues: CASSYLWGENEKLFF.

This clone was recorded a few times. This sequence joins TRBV6-2 or TRBV6-3 and TRBJ1-2; weak D call: TRBD1 (5 bases). Germline assignment: CDR1 MNHEY and CDR2 SVGEGT. With 5 bases removed from V and 14 bases from J, the gap between germline ends came to 21 bases. This CDR3 has 13 amino acids. The CDR3 protein is CASSQPGTYRGTF. CDR3 in DNA: TGTGCCAGCAGTCAACCTGGGACTTATCGGGGGACCTTC.

The chain combines TRBV19 with TRBJ1-6, with 10 bases matching TRBD1. With 6 bases clipped from V and 9 bases from J, the junction kept 11 bases outside the gene matches. CDR1 LNHDA and CDR2 SQIVND come from the germline V gene (reference sequence). This CDR3 is 16 amino acids long. CDR3 nucleotides: TGTGCCAGTAGAGAAAGACAGGGGGCTATGGGTTCACCCCTCCACTTT. Protein sequence: CASRERQGAMGSPLHF.

The rearrangement joins TRBV6-5 to TRBJ2-5; D uncertain. This CDR3 is 12 amino acids long. CDR1 MNHEY and CDR2 SVGAGI come from the germline V gene. Trimming removed 7 bases from V and 4 bases from J, with 10 bases in between. CDR3 sequence reads: CASTASLETQYF. CDR3 in DNA: TGTGCCAGCACGGCTAGTTTAGAGACCCAGTACTTC.

The genes are TRBV25-1 and TRBJ1-4, with TRBD1 matching over 7 bases. The germline gives CDR1 MGHDK, CDR2 SYGVNS. J was trimmed by 8 bases and V by 6 bases; bases with no gene match: 3. There are 12 residues in the CDR3. The CDR3 reads CASRGTAEKLFF. The CDR3 region has the DNA TGTGCCAGCAGAGGGACAGCCGAAAAACTGTTTTTT. Full variable domain (remainder filled in from reference TRBV25-1 and TRBJ1-4): EADIYQTPRYLVIGTGKKITLECSQTMGHDKMYWYQQDPGMELHLIHYSYGVNSTEKGDLSSESTVSRIRTEHFPLTLESARPSHTSQYLCASRGTAEKLFFGSGTQLSVL.

V usage is TRBV10-2 and J usage is TRBJ2-7; D unclear. CDR3 size: 11 residues. Between the trimmed V and J ends, which lost 6 bases and 0 bases, there was a span of 3 bases. Looked up from germline, CDR1 is WSHSY and CDR2 is SAAADI. CDR3 bases: TGCGCCAGCAGCTCCTCCTACGAGCAGTACTTC. This translates into CASSSSYEQYF.

V usage is TRBV11-2 and J usage is TRBJ2-5; D call uncertain. Germline CDR1 reads SGHAT; CDR2 reads FQNNGV. The CDR3 covers 14 residues. V lost 5 bases, J lost 1 base, and 11 bases lay in between. The chain's CDR3 is CASSLRLIQETQYF. The DNA of the CDR3 is TGTGCCAGCAGCCTCCGACTTATCCAAGAGACCCAGTACTTC.

The rearrangement links TRBV5-4 to TRBJ1-1, with D maybe TRBD1 (6 bases). The CDR3 has 14 amino acids. Germline assignment: CDR1 SGHNT and CDR2 YYREEE (reference sequence). The V gene lost 4 bases and the J gene lost 2 bases, with 12 bases spanning the gap. The CDR3 here is CASSRTGFNTEAFF. CDR3 bases: TGTGCCAGCAGCCGAACAGGGTTCAACACTGAAGCTTTCTTT.

The CDR3 DNA reads as TGTGCCAGCAGCTTATCAGGACAGTATAACACTGAAGCTTTCTTT. The encoded protein is CASSLSGQYNTEAFF. The genes are TRBV11-2 and TRBJ1-1; weak D call: TRBD1 (6 bases). V lost 2 bases, J lost 2 bases, and 12 bases lay in between. Germline V CDR1 and CDR2: SGHAT, FQNNGV. The CDR3 is 15 amino acids. The complete variable domain, with remaining parts taken from reference TRBV11-2 and TRBJ1-1, reads EAGVAQSPRYKIIEKRQSVAFWCNPISGHATLYWYQQILGQGPKLLIQFQNNGVVDDSQLPKDRFSAERLKGVDSTLKIQPAKLEDSAVYLCASSLSGQYNTEAFFGQGTRLTVV.

The rearrangement links TRBV9 to TRBJ2-1; 8 nucleotides agree with TRBD2. Germline CDR1 reads SGDLS; CDR2 reads YYNGEE. The trim removed 2 bases at V and 6 bases at J, leaving 10 bases unmatched. The length of the CDR3 is 16 residues. The CDR3 nucleotides are TGTGCCAGCAGCGTTACGTCAGCGGGGGCGGCCAATGAGCAGTTCTTC. Translated, it gives CASSVTSAGAANEQFF.

The chain carries TRBV5-4 and TRBJ2-5, with TRBD2 as a possible D gene (7 bases). This CDR3 has 14 amino acids. V lost 0 bases to trimming and J lost 5 bases, with 11 bases between them. Germline V gives CDR1 SGHNT, CDR2 YYREEE (reference sequence). The CDR3 DNA follows: TGTGCCAGCAGCTTGGCGGGGGGCGGGGAGACCCAGTACTTC. Amino acid sequence: CASSLAGGGETQYF.

The gene calls are TRBV27 and TRBJ1-5; TRBD1 matches at 7 bases. The CDR3 runs 15 residues. Germline V CDR1 and CDR2: MNHEY, SMNVEV (reference sequence). J was trimmed by 5 bases and V by 5 bases; bases with no gene match: 9. CDR3 sequence (DNA): TGTGCCAGCAGTGCACAGGGGTTAAAGTATCAGCCCCAGCATTTT. Protein: CASSAQGLKYQPQHF.

The chain recombines TRBV5-6 with TRBJ1-1; TRBD1 agrees at 7 bases. V shed 3 bases, J shed 7 bases, and the junction held 0 bases outside the gene matches. The CDR3 spans 11 residues. The germline gives CDR1 SGHDT, CDR2 YYEEEE. Written as DNA, the CDR3 is TGTGCCAGCAGCTGGGACAGTGAAGCTTTCTTT. Protein sequence: CASSWDSEAFF.

This clone was observed a few times. The rearrangement uses TRBV6-2 or TRBV6-3 and TRBJ1-2; 7 bases line up with TRBD1. This CDR3 has 14 amino acids. Germline V gene sequence: CDR1 MNHEY, CDR2 SVGEGT. V gave up 2 bases and J gave up 8 bases; unmatched junction bases: 8. The CDR3 here is CASSYNRGLWGYTF. The CDR3 DNA is TGTGCCAGCAGTTACAACAGGGGCCTATGGGGCTACACCTTC.

The rearrangement joins TRBV6-5 to TRBJ2-2; 7 nucleotides align to TRBD2. The CDR3 contains 16 residues. Germline V gene lookup returns CDR1 MNHEY and CDR2 SVGAGI. V dropped 2 bases and J dropped 0; count of bases not matched to a gene: 3. This CDR3 is CASSYQAGPNTGELFF. The DNA for the CDR3 is TGTGCCAGCAGTTACCAAGCGGGGCCGAACACCGGGGAGCTGTTTTTT.

The CDR3 loop is CASSLRGPVPEAFF. The CDR3 bases are TGTGCCAGCAGTTTACGAGGGCCAGTCCCTGAAGCTTTCTTT. The V and J genes are TRBV28 and TRBJ1-1; D ambiguous. The CDR3 loop spans 14 amino acids. CDR1 is MDHEN and CDR2 is SYDVKM in the germline V gene. The ends were cut back, 2 bases at V and 6 bases at J, with 13 bases in the middle.